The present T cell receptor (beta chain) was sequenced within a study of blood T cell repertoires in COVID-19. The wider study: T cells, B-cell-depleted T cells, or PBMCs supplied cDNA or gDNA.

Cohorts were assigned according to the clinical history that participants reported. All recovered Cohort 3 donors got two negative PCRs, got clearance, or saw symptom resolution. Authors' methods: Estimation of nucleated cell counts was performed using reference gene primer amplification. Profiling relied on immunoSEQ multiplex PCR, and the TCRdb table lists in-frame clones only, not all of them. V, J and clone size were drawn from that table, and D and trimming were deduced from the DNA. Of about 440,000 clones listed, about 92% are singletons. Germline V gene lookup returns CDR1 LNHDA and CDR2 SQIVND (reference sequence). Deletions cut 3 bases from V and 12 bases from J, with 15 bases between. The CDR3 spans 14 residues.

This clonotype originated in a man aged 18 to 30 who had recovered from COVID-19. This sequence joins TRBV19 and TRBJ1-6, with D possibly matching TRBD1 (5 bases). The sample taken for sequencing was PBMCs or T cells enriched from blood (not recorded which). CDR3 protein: CASSMGQYPGPLHF. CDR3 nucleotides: TGTGCCAGTAGTATGGGGCAGTACCCGGGACCCCTCCACTTT.